This TCR beta chain came from a study of blood T cell repertoires in COVID-19. The overall study: The United States, Italy and Spain were the sources of the acute and convalescent COVID-19 samples. Nucleic acid was either cDNA or gDNA, and it came from T cells, B-cell-depleted T cells, or PBMCs.

Germline CDR1 and CDR2: MRHNA and SNTAGT. The CDR3 runs 14 residues. Trimming took 8 bases from V and 5 from J; bases not matched to a gene: 12. Original handling: For nucleated cells, counts were estimated from reference gene primer amplification. TCRdb's table, derived via immunoSEQ multiplex PCR, lists solely in-frame clones and lacks some. V, J and clone size derive from that table, while D and trimming were established from the DNA sequence. In the table there are tens of thousands of clones, 75% to 95% of which are singletons. Source material: peripheral blood. The chain carries TRBV6-4 and TRBJ2-7, with 7 bases that match TRBD1. This receptor was taken from a human donor with active COVID-19. The donor label of this sample is uncertain. CDR3 sequence reads: CASAQGTDLNEQYF. DNA of the CDR3: TGTGCCAGCGCACAGGGGACAGACTTGAACGAGCAGTACTTC.